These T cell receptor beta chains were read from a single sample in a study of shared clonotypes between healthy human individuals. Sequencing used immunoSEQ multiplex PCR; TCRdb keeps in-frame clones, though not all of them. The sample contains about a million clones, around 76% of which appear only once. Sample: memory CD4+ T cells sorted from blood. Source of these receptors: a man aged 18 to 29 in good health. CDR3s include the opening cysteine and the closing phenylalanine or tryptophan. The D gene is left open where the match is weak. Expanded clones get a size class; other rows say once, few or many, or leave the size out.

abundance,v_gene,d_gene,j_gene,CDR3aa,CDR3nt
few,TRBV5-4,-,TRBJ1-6,CASSLGGNSPLHF,TGTGCCAGCAGCTTGGGGGGGAATTCACCCCTCCACTTT
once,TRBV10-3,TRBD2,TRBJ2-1,CAHTSGEDEQFF,TGTGCCCATACTAGCGGTGAGGATGAGCAGTTCTTC
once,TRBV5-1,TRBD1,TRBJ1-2,CASSFRQGALDGYTF,TGCGCCAGCAGCTTCCGACAGGGGGCTTTAGATGGCTACACCTTC
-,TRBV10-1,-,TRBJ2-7,CASLRQGDEQYF,TGCGCCAGCCTTAGGCAAGGCGACGAGCAGTACTTC
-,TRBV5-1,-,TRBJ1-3,CASSPSRGSPGNTIYF,TGCGCCAGCAGCCCCTCAAGAGGTAGCCCTGGAAACACCATATATTTT
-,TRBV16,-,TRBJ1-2,CASSPREGLDTF,TGTGCCAGCAGTCCCAGGGAGGGATTGGACACCTTC
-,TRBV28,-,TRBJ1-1,CASSLLRNTEAFF,TGTGCCAGCAGTTTATTGCGGAACACTGAAGCTTTCTTT
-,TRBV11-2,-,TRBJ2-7,CASSSRTVIQQYF,TGTGCCAGCAGCAGCCGGACAGTCATCCAGCAGTACTTC
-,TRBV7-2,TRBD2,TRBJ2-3,CASSFSAGGADTQYF,TGTGCCAGCAGCTTCTCGGCGGGAGGTGCAGATACGCAGTATTTT
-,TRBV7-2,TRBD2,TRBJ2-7,CASSRRTGGSDYEQYF,TGTGCCAGCAGCCGACGAACGGGGGGGAGTGACTACGAGCAGTACTTC
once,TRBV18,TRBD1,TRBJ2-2,CASSPPRGTGSTGELFF,TGTGCCAGCTCACCACCGCGAGGGACAGGAAGCACCGGGGAGCTGTTTTTT
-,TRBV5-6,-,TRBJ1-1,CASSLGHQNTEAFF,TGTGCCAGCAGCTTGGGTCATCAGAACACTGAAGCTTTCTTT
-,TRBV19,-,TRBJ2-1,CASRLDRSSVNEQFF,TGTGCCAGTAGACTTGACAGGTCGAGTGTCAATGAGCAGTTCTTC
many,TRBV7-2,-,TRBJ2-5,CASSLTGDATRKTQYF,TGTGCCAGCAGCTTAACGGGGGACGCCACGAGAAAGACCCAGTACTTC
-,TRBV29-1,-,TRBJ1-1,CSVSSGMNTEAFF,TGCAGCGTCTCTTCGGGGATGAACACTGAAGCTTTCTTT
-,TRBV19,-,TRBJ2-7,CASSPDGGLGEQYF,TGTGCCAGTAGTCCCGATGGGGGGTTGGGCGAGCAGTACTTC
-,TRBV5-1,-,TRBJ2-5,CASSLWAGQETQYF,TGCGCCAGCAGCTTGTGGGCGGGCCAAGAGACCCAGTACTTC
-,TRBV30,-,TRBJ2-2,CAWSQQGAGELFF,TGTGCCTGGAGTCAGCAGGGCGCCGGGGAGCTGTTTTTT
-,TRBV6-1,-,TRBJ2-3,CASSPEGGNTQYF,TGTGCCAGCAGTCCCGAGGGGGGCAATACGCAGTATTTT
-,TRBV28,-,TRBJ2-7,CASRRQGGRYEQYF,TGTGCCAGCAGGCGACAGGGAGGCCGCTACGAGCAGTACTTC
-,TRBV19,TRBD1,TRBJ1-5,CASSAGQAQTFNQPQHF,TGTGCCAGTAGTGCAGGACAGGCCCAGACTTTCAATCAGCCCCAGCATTTT
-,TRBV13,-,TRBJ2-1,CASSCPQNVQGWEGCYNEQFF,TGTGCCAGCAGTTGTCCCCAAAACGTGCAGGGGTGGGAGGGTTGCTACAATGAGCAGTTCTTC
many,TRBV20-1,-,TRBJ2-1,CSRYINNEQFF,TGCAGTAGATACATCAACAATGAGCAGTTCTTC
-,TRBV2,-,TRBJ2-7,CASSDDIGEQYF,TGTGCCAGCAGTGATGATATCGGGGAGCAGTACTTC
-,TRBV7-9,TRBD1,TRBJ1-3,CASSLKQGASGNTIYF,TGTGCCAGCAGCTTAAAACAGGGGGCGTCCGGAAACACCATATATTTT
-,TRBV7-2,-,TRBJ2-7,CASSLSTPGRYEQYF,TGTGCCAGCAGCTTATCGACCCCGGGGCGCTACGAGCAGTACTTC
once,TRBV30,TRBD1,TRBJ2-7,CAWSVAGGYEQYF,TGTGCCTGGAGTGTAGCAGGGGGCTACGAGCAGTACTTC
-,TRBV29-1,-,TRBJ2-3,CSVDGGRSSTDTQYF,TGCAGCGTTGACGGAGGGAGAAGTAGCACAGATACGCAGTATTTT
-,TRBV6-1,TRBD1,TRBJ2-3,CASIPGQGRAYF,TGTGCCAGCATCCCAGGACAGGGGAGAGCGTATTTT
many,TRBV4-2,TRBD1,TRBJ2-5,CASSQRTGPQETQYF,TGTGCCAGCAGCCAAAGGACAGGACCGCAAGAGACCCAGTACTTC
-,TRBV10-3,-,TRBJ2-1,CAISEGSRGGNNEQFF,TGTGCCATCAGTGAAGGGTCGAGGGGGGGGAACAATGAGCAGTTCTTC
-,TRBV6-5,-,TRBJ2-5,CASRGTSVQETQYF,TGTGCCAGCAGAGGGACTTCTGTTCAAGAGACCCAGTACTTC
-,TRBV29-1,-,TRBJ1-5,CSAYSGGNQPQHF,TGCAGCGCCTACAGCGGGGGGAATCAGCCCCAGCATTTT
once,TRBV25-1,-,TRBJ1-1,CASSEYVYTEAFF,TGTGCCAGCAGTGAATATGTGTACACTGAAGCTTTCTTT
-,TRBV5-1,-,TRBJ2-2,CASSLAPSGNTGELFF,TGCGCCAGCAGCTTGGCGCCCAGCGGCAACACCGGGGAGCTGTTTTTT
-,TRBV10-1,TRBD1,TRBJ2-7,CASRSGTGGLYEQYF,TGCGCCAGCAGGTCCGGGACAGGGGGCCTCTACGAGCAGTACTTC
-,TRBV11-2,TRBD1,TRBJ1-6,CASSLGSRGTGNSPLHF,TGTGCCAGCAGCTTAGGCTCCAGGGGGACGGGGAATTCACCCCTCCACTTT
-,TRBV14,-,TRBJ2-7,CASSPTPGPTGEQYF,TGTGCCAGCAGCCCAACCCCCGGGCCTACTGGGGAGCAGTACTTC
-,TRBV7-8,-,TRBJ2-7,CASSLGGAPRASEQYF,TGTGCCAGCAGCTTGGGGGGGGCTCCCCGGGCATCCGAGCAGTACTTC
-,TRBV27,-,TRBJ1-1,CASSSERGSTEAFF,TGTGCCAGCAGTTCCGAACGGGGTAGCACTGAAGCTTTCTTT
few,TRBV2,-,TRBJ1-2,CASNREMGNFGYTF,TGTGCCAGCAATAGGGAGATGGGAAACTTTGGCTACACCTTC
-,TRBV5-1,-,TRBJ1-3,CASSYGGDTSGNTIYF,TGCGCCAGCAGCTACGGTGGGGACACATCTGGAAACACCATATATTTT
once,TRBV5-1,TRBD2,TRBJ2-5,CASSLGLAVGGETQYF,TGCGCCAGCAGCTTGGGACTAGCGGTGGGAGGAGAGACCCAGTACTTC
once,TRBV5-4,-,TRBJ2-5,CASSQFGLANLGAQYF,TGTGCCAGCAGCCAGTTCGGCCTAGCGAACCTGGGGGCCCAGTACTTC
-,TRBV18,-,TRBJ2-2,CASSPPLKNTGELFF,TGTGCCAGCTCACCACCGCTGAAGAACACCGGGGAGCTGTTTTTT
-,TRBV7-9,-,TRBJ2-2,CASSLTGNTGELFF,TGTGCCAGCAGCTTAACAGGGAACACCGGGGAGCTGTTTTTT
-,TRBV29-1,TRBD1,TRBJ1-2,CSVGTGLREGYGYTF,TGCAGCGTCGGGACAGGACTACGAGAAGGCTATGGCTACACCTTC
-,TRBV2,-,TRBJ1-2,CASRESGSNYGYTF,TGTGCCAGCAGGGAGTCGGGGTCTAACTATGGCTACACCTTC